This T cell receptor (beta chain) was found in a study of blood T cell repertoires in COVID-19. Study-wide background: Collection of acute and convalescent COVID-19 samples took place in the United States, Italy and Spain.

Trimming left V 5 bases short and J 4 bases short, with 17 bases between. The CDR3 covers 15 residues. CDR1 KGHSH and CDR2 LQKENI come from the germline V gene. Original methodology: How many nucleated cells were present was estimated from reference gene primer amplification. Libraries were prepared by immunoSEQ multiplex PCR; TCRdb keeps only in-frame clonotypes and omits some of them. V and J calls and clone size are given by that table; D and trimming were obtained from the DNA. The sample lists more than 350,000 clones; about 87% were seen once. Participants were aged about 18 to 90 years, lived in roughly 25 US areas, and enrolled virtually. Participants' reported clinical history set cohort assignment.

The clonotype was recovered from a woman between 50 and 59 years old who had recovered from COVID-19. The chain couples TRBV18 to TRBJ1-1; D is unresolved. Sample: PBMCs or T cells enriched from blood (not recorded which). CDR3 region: CASSIWEGGTTEAFF. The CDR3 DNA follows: TGTGCCAGCTCAATTTGGGAAGGAGGTACCACTGAAGCTTTCTTT.